Below are 18 T cell receptor beta chains sequenced from a single sample in a study of blood T cell repertoires in COVID-19. Sequencing used immunoSEQ multiplex PCR; TCRdb keeps in-frame clones, though not all of them. The table has around 300,000 clones, about 90% seen once. The sample comprised PBMCs or T cells enriched from blood (not recorded which). Receptors originate from a woman under 40 who had recovered from COVID-19.

CDR3 DNA: TGTGCCAGCAGTTACAGGGGAATGACAGATACGCAGTATTTT. It encodes CASSYRGMTDTQYF. The chain uses TRBV28 and TRBJ2-3; TRBD1 matches at 7 bases. The CDR3 runs to 14 residues. Germline V CDR1 and CDR2: MDHEN, SYDVKM. Unmatched junction bases numbered 4, after V lost 4 bases and J lost 3 bases.

This chain connects TRBV11-2 to TRBJ2-2; 10 bases fit TRBD1. The J segment lost 5 bases and the V segment lost 5 bases, leaving 14 bases of the junction unmatched. The CDR3 contains 18 residues. CDR1 and CDR2 (germline): SGHAT, FQNNGV. The CDR3, as DNA: TGTGCCAGCAGCCTAGGATATCTGGGACAGGGGAGAACCGGGGAGCTGTTTTTT. Its translation is CASSLGYLGQGRTGELFF.

The DNA for the CDR3 is TGTGCCAGCAGCCAAGAAGGGGAGGAGTACTTC. Its protein product is CASSQEGEEYF. V usage is TRBV3-1 (or the pseudogene TRBV3-2) and J usage is TRBJ2-7; D is possibly TRBD2 (6 bases). Germline-derived CDR1 and CDR2 are LGHDT and YNNKEL (reference sequence). CDR3 size: 11 residues. With 0 bases removed from V and 11 bases from J, the gap between germline ends came to 8 bases.

On this clone: Sequence at one end of the junction differs from germline and may be a read error. The DNA for the CDR3 is TGTGCCACCAGTGATTTGCAAGGGGGTCCCCTGCATTTT. Translated: CATSDLQGGPLHF. The rearrangement joins TRBV24-1 to TRBJ1-5; D is perhaps TRBD1 (6 bases). Germline assignment: CDR1 KGHDR and CDR2 SFDVKD. CDR3 length: 13 amino acids.

V and J are TRBV13 and TRBJ2-1; TRBD2 agrees at 10 bases. CDR3 length: 14 residues. Germline V gives CDR1 PRHDT, CDR2 FYEKMQ (reference sequence). Trimming at V came to 8 bases and at J to 2 bases, leaving 3 bases not matched to a gene. The CDR3 loop reads CASLLAGAYNEQFF. The CDR3 bases are TGTGCCAGCCTGCTAGCGGGGGCCTACAATGAGCAGTTCTTC.

The V gene is TRBV12-3 or TRBV12-4, the J gene TRBJ2-5; no reliable D call. The CDR3 is 12 amino acids. Trimming cost V 3 bases and J 5 bases, with 7 bases left between them. DNA of the CDR3: TGTGCCAGCAGTTTCGCCGGGGAGACCCAGTACTTC. Translation gives CASSFAGETQYF.

This clone was recorded once. The V call is TRBV5-5, the J call TRBJ1-5; D uncertain. In germline, CDR1 is SGHKS, CDR2 YYEKEE (reference sequence). The CDR3 spans 15 residues. V shed 0 bases and J shed 4 bases, with 11 bases lying between them. The CDR3 DNA reads TGTGCCAGCAGCTTGGGACTAGGTCGGAATCAGCCCCAGCATTTT. Translated: CASSLGLGRNQPQHF.

In its sample, this clone was seen a few times. As DNA, the CDR3 is TGTGCCAGCAGCTTAGGAGTACCCTTACGGGGGGCGGACTATGGCTACACCTTC. Encoded protein: CASSLGVPLRGADYGYTF. The V and J genes are TRBV13 and TRBJ1-2; D perhaps matches TRBD1 (6 bases). CDR1 is PRHDT and CDR2 is FYEKMQ in the germline V gene (reference sequence). Trimming left V 0 bases short and J 3 bases short, with 20 bases between. The CDR3 has 18 amino acids.

The chain couples TRBV2 to TRBJ2-5; 9 nucleotides match TRBD2. Germline CDR1 and CDR2: SNHLY and FYNNEI. This CDR3 is built from 15 residues. J lost 1 base, V lost 4 bases, and 4 bases had no gene match. The CDR3 DNA is TGTGCCAGCAGTGTGGAGCGGGGGGTCCAAGAGACCCAGTACTTC. This translates into CASSVERGVQETQYF.

This clone was observed once. This chain links TRBV12-3 or TRBV12-4 with TRBJ1-2; 8 positions match TRBD1. This CDR3 has 13 amino acids. V shed 8 bases and J 5 bases; nucleotides not matched to a gene: 7. CDR3 loop: CASALQGGYGYTF. The CDR3 DNA follows: TGTGCCAGCGCTTTACAGGGGGGATATGGCTACACCTTC.

This chain joins TRBV7-2 and TRBJ2-3; tentative D call: TRBD2 (6 bases). V was shortened by 5 bases and J by 0 bases, with 15 bases between the two germline ends. Germline CDR1 reads SGHTA; CDR2 reads FQGNSA. This CDR3 spans 16 amino acids. CDR3 protein: CASSPRRLVSTDTQYF. As DNA, the CDR3 is TGTGCCAGCAGCCCGAGACGACTAGTAAGCACAGATACGCAGTATTTT.

In its sample, this clone was seen once. The chain couples TRBV5-5 to TRBJ2-2; 9 bases fit TRBD1. V lost 4 bases to trimming and J lost 2 bases; unmatched junction nucleotides: 6. Germline values: CDR1 SGHKS, CDR2 YYEKEE (reference sequence). The CDR3 is 16 amino acids. DNA for the CDR3: TGTGCCAGCAGCCCGAGGACAGGGGTAAACACCGGGGAGCTGTTTTTT. Amino acids: CASSPRTGVNTGELFF.

This chain uses TRBV27 with TRBJ1-6; 9 positions match TRBD1. Germline V lookup: CDR1 MNHEY, CDR2 SMNVEV (reference sequence). CDR3 length: 15 residues. V lost 4 bases and J lost 10; bases outside the gene matches: 8. CDR3 sequence: CASSSAGTGYSPLHF. The CDR3 DNA sequence: TGTGCCAGCAGTTCGGCGGGGACAGGGTACTCACCCCTCCACTTT.

The chain recombines TRBV9 with TRBJ2-7; a possible D gene is TRBD2 (6 bases). CDR1 is SGDLS and CDR2 is YYNGEE in the germline V gene. The CDR3 is 14 residues long. V was clipped by 6 bases and J by 2 bases, with 15 bases between them. Here the CDR3 DNA reads TGTGCCAGCACCCCCCGGGACTCCACCTACGAGCAGTACTTC. As protein: CASTPRDSTYEQYF.

CDR3 sequence: CASSARDSSPPEQYF. DNA for the CDR3: TGTGCCAGCAGCGCCAGAGACTCCTCCCCGCCCGAGCAGTACTTC. The V and J genes are TRBV9 and TRBJ2-7, with no clear D. The CDR3 has 15 amino acids. Germline CDR1 and CDR2: SGDLS and YYNGEE. V was clipped by 3 bases and J by 6 bases, with 19 bases between them.

DNA of the CDR3: TGTGCCAGAAGCCGCGACAGGGGGCGCCGTTCAACTAATGAAAAACTGTTTTTT. It specifies CARSRDRGRRSTNEKLFF. The chain couples TRBV5-3 to TRBJ1-4, with 10 bases aligning to TRBD1. TRBV5-3 is classed as an ORF, of uncertain function. The CDR3 length is 18 residues. After removal of 4 bases from V and 0 bases from J, the junction contained 9 bases not matched to a gene.

This chain uses TRBV25-1 with TRBJ1-4; D call uncertain. V lost 0 bases, J lost 5 bases, and 10 bases lay in between. CDR1 is MGHDK, CDR2 SYGVNS, per germline. CDR3 size: 15 residues. CDR3 nucleotide sequence: TGTGCCAGCAGTGAATATGGGCAGTTAAATGAAAAACTGTTTTTT. Protein product: CASSEYGQLNEKLFF. The whole variable domain, remainder taken from reference TRBV25-1 and TRBJ1-4, is EADIYQTPRYLVIGTGKKITLECSQTMGHDKMYWYQQDPGMELHLIHYSYGVNSTEKGDLSSESTVSRIRTEHFPLTLESARPSHTSQYLCASSEYGQLNEKLFFGSGTQLSVL.

CDR3 sequence reads: CASSPTRGSGSGYTF. The CDR3 region has the DNA TGCGCCAGCAGCCCAACTCGGGGGTCAGGGTCCGGCTACACCTTC. The chain joins TRBV5-1 to TRBJ1-2; TRBD1 might be the D (5 bases). Trimming removed 4 bases at V and 8 bases at J, with 21 bases between. The CDR3 is 15 residues long. Germline V lookup: CDR1 SGHRS, CDR2 YFSETQ.